These 27 T cell receptor beta chains originate from one sample sequenced in a study of T cells in Graves' hyperthyroidism and ophthalmopathy. The investigators amplified TCR beta CDR3 regions from RNA transcripts. During a first-round RT-PCR of the TCR CDR3, the HTBI primer set was used. TCRdb fed the multiplex PCR reads into MiXCR, producing one record per CDR3 protein. The table includes 460,000 or so distinct CDR3 sequences, roughly 14% detected once. The sample comprised blood. The receptors come from a woman aged 18-29 years with Graves' hyperthyroidism.

This clonotype was recorded at least ten times. The DNA for the CDR3 is TGTGCCAGCAGCTCGCAGGGCACAGATACGCAGTATTTT. This sequence encodes CASSSQGTDTQYF. The chain links TRBV7-3 to TRBJ2-3; D ambiguous. Trimming took 4 bases from V and 1 from J, leaving 6 bases between them. The CDR3 sequence is 13 residues long. Germline assignment: CDR1 SGHTA and CDR2 FQGTGA.

Remarks on this clonotype: A much larger clone differs from this one at a single base, so this may be a read error. The V gene is TRBV6-2 or TRBV6-3, the J gene TRBJ1-1; tentative D call: TRBD1 (6 bases). V was cut by 6 bases and J by 7 bases, with 24 bases left in between. This CDR3 comprises 16 residues. Germline V lookup: CDR1 MNHEY, CDR2 SVGEGT. Here the CDR3 DNA reads TGTGCCAGCAGCCCTTCCTCCTGGGGGCGGGGGGGTGAAGCTTTCTTT. Translated, it gives CASSPSSWGRGGEAFF.

This clonotype appeared many times. This chain links TRBV7-3 with TRBJ1-2; D remains unclear. CDR1 SGHTA and CDR2 FQGTGA come from the germline V gene. This CDR3 has 14 amino acids. The germline V and J ends were trimmed by 5 bases and 4 bases, with 14 bases remaining between them. CDR3 residues: CASSPHQGFYGYTF. The CDR3 nucleotides read TGTGCCAGCAGCCCCCACCAAGGATTCTATGGCTACACCTTC.

This clonotype was picked up a small number of times. The chain has TRBV12-3 or TRBV12-4 and TRBJ2-2; D is unclear. The CDR3 runs to 16 residues. Trimming removed 2 bases from V and 6 bases from J, with 16 bases in between. The CDR3 loop reads CASSLWVQSGAGELFF. CDR3 DNA sequence: TGTGCCAGCAGTTTATGGGTCCAGTCAGGCGCCGGGGAGCTGTTTTTT.

This clonotype appeared many times. The chain recombines TRBV10-2 with TRBJ2-7; D is possibly TRBD1 (5 bases). The CDR3 runs to 15 residues. Trimming took off 0 bases at V and 6 bases at J, with 15 bases between the two ends. CDR1 and CDR2 from the germline V gene are WSHSY and SAAADI. CDR3 in amino acids: CASSESGQGVVEQYF. The CDR3 DNA reads as TGCGCCAGCAGTGAGTCCGGGCAGGGTGTGGTCGAGCAGTACTTC.

CDR3 nucleotide sequence: TGTGCCTGGAGTCCTGAGAAGTTCCTTGAGGGCGAGCAGTACTTC. Translated: CAWSPEKFLEGEQYF. The genes are TRBV30 and TRBJ2-7, with D possibly TRBD2 on 5 matching bases. The CDR3 totals 15 residues. The V gene lost 2 bases and the J gene lost 6 bases, with 20 bases spanning the gap. CDR1 and CDR2 from the germline V gene are GTSNPN and SVGIG (reference sequence).

This clonotype appeared many times. The CDR3 coding sequence is TGTGCCAGCAGGGGCGGACAAAATCAGCCCCAGCATTTT. Protein: CASRGGQNQPQHF. This chain links TRBV2 with TRBJ1-5, with a possible D match to TRBD1 (5 bases). The CDR3 has 13 residues. Per germline, CDR1 SNHLY and CDR2 FYNNEI. Trimming left V 6 bases short and J 4 bases short, with 10 bases between.

This clonotype was observed a few times. The CDR3 nucleotides are TGCGCCAGCAGTGAGTCTAACAGGATTGAAGCTTTCTTT. This sequence encodes CASSESNRIEAFF. The chain carries TRBV10-1 and TRBJ1-1, with D possibly TRBD1 on 5 matching bases. The length of the CDR3 is 13 residues. Trimming cost V 0 bases and J 7 bases, with 9 bases left between them. Germline V lookup: CDR1 WNHNN, CDR2 SYGVQD (reference sequence).

The table lists this clonotype with many counts. The V call is TRBV3-1, the J call TRBJ1-1, with D uncertain. The CDR3 is 14 residues long. V was shortened by 2 bases and J by 1 base, with 8 bases between the two germline ends. Looked up from germline, CDR1 is LGHDT and CDR2 is YNNKEL (reference sequence). The CDR3 here is CASSQTDRNTEAFF. CDR3 in DNA: TGTGCCAGCAGCCAAACGGACCGGAACACTGAAGCTTTCTTT.

The V gene is TRBV4-1, the J gene TRBJ1-2, with D tentatively TRBD1 (6 bases). Per the germline V gene, CDR1 is MGHRA and CDR2 is YSYEKL. The CDR3 loop spans 15 amino acids. The germline V and J ends were trimmed by 1 base and 6 bases, with 15 bases remaining between them. The CDR3 bases are TGCGCCAGCAGCCAAGTATCGCTGAGGACAGATGGCTACACCTTC. Amino acids: CASSQVSLRTDGYTF.

This clonotype was found many times. This chain joins TRBV19 and TRBJ2-3; 10 nucleotides align to TRBD2. The germline V gene encodes CDR1 LNHDA and CDR2 SQIVND (reference sequence). V was clipped by 7 bases and J by 2 bases; unmatched bases: 3. The CDR3 is made up of 14 amino acids. Here the CDR3 reads CASIAGGPTDTQYF. CDR3 in DNA: TGTGCCAGTATAGCGGGAGGTCCCACAGATACGCAGTATTTT. The variable domain in full, with the rest retrieved from reference TRBV19 and TRBJ2-3, is DGGITQSPKYLFRKEGQNVTLSCEQNLNHDAMYWYRQDPGQGLRLIYYSQIVNDFQKGDIAEGYSVSREKKESFPLTVTSAQKNPTAFYLCASIAGGPTDTQYFGPGTRLTVL.

Concerning this clonotype itself: A much larger clone sits a single nucleotide away, making a read error possible. This chain links TRBV7-9 with TRBJ2-3, with 8 bases identical to TRBD2. The CDR3 consists of 14 residues. Germline V lookup: CDR1 SEHNR, CDR2 FQNEAQ (reference sequence). CDR3 loop: CASRDRGGTDRQYF. In DNA form, the CDR3 reads TGTGCCAGCAGGGACCGGGGGGGCACAGATAGGCAGTATTTT. Full variable domain (rest looked up from reference TRBV7-9 and TRBJ2-3): DTGVSQNPRHKITKRGQNVTFRCDPISEHNRLYWYRQTLGQGPEFLTYFQNEAQLEKSRLLSDRFSAERPKGSFSTLEIQRTEQGDSAMYLCASRDRGGTDRQYFGPGTRLTVL.

This clonotype was found a few times. The chain uses TRBV9 and TRBJ2-7, with TRBD1 as a possible D gene (5 bases). This CDR3 is 15 amino acids long. Trimming stripped 0 bases from V and 2 bases from J, with 12 bases between. Germline lookup yields CDR1 SGDLS and CDR2 YYNGEE. DNA of the CDR3: TGTGCCAGCAGCGTAGGTCCGGACACCACCTACGAGCAGTACTTC. The encoded protein is CASSVGPDTTYEQYF.

CDR3 in DNA: TGCGCCAGCAGTGAATTTAATGAGCAGTTCTTC. Residues: CASSEFNEQFF. The gene calls are TRBV10-2 and TRBJ2-1; no definite D call. Germline V CDR1 and CDR2: WSHSY, SAAADI. Trimming cost V 3 bases and J 7 bases, with 4 bases left between them. The CDR3 runs to 11 residues.

This clonotype has ten or more counts. The junction departs from the called germline gene at one end, perhaps through a read error. The chain uses TRBV5-1 and TRBJ2-5; D might be TRBD2 (5 bases). CDR1 is SGHRS and CDR2 is YFSETQ in the germline V gene. The CDR3 totals 12 residues. CDR3 DNA sequence: TGTGCCAGCAGCCTAGCTGGTGAGACCCAGTACTTC. The encoded protein is CASSLAGETQYF. Using reference TRBV5-1 and TRBJ2-5 for the parts outside the CDR3, the full variable domain is KAGVTQTPRYLIKTRGQQVTLSCSPISGHRSVSWYQQTPGQGLQFLFEYFSETQRNKGNFPGRFSGRQFSNSRSEMNVSTLELGDSALYLCASSLAGETQYFGPGTRLLVL.

In this sample, this clonotype turned up many times. V and J are TRBV24-1 and TRBJ1-5; 7 bases agree with TRBD1. Per the germline V gene, CDR1 is KGHDR and CDR2 is SFDVKD. The CDR3 spans 15 residues. V lost 5 bases, J lost 5 bases, and 8 bases stayed unmatched. The CDR3 coding sequence is TGTGCCACCAGTGCGACAGGGTCTTTCTATCAGCCCCAGCATTTT. It specifies CATSATGSFYQPQHF.

A word on this clonotype: This may come from a read error, since a much larger clone is one base off. V usage is TRBV12-3 or TRBV12-4 and J usage is TRBJ1-1; D is undetermined. The CDR3 has 11 residues. The CDR3 reads CASGRNTEVFF. CDR3 sequence (DNA): TGTGCCAGCGGGAGGAACACTGAAGTTTTCTTT.

This clonotype was picked up many times. CDR3 in DNA: TGTGCCTGGAGTGTAAAAGGGGCCGAAAAACTGTTTTTT. This sequence encodes CAWSVKGAEKLFF. The V call is TRBV30, the J call TRBJ1-4, with a weak D call TRBD1 (5 bases). From germline, CDR1 is GTSNPN and CDR2 SVGIG (reference sequence). The length of the CDR3 is 13 residues. V was cut by 0 bases and J by 8 bases, with 10 bases left in between.

This clonotype was detected ten times or more. The chain recombines TRBV11-2 with TRBJ2-1; 10 nucleotides align to TRBD2. The CDR3 is made up of 15 amino acids. Trimming took 5 bases from V and 2 from J; bases not matched to a gene: 3. Germline V gene sequence: CDR1 SGHAT, CDR2 FQNNGV. The CDR3 bases are TGTGCCAGCAGCGAACTAGCGGGGACCTACAATGAGCAGTTCTTC. Translation: CASSELAGTYNEQFF.

The sample holds many counts of this clonotype. The chain has TRBV7-3 and TRBJ1-1, with 7 bases aligning to TRBD1. The V gene end was trimmed by 5 bases and the J gene end by 1 base; junction bases not matched to a gene: 7. The CDR3 totals 15 residues. CDR1 SGHTA and CDR2 FQGTGA come from the germline V gene. The CDR3 coding sequence is TGTGCCAGCAGCCCTACGGGACAGAGGAACACTGAAGCTTTCTTT. Amino acids: CASSPTGQRNTEAFF.

This clonotype was counted only a few times. The V call is TRBV24-1, the J call TRBJ2-1, with 9 bases matching TRBD2. V shed 5 bases, J shed 2 bases, and the junction held 12 bases outside the gene matches. Germline V gene data show CDR1 as KGHDR and CDR2 as SFDVKD. There are 18 residues in the CDR3. In DNA, the CDR3 is TGTGCCACCAGTGCTCCTAGCGGGACCGAAGGCCCCTACAATGAGCAGTTCTTC. Translation: CATSAPSGTEGPYNEQFF.

The rearrangement links TRBV4-1 to TRBJ1-5, with 11 nucleotides matching TRBD1. Germline V gene data show CDR1 as MGHRA and CDR2 as YSYEKL. V lost 3 bases to trimming and J lost 2 bases; unmatched junction nucleotides: 3. This CDR3 is built from 16 residues. The CDR3 region is CASSQDRGLGNQPQHF. Written as DNA, the CDR3 is TGCGCCAGCAGCCAGGACAGGGGGCTGGGCAATCAGCCCCAGCATTTT.

The sample holds a few counts of this clonotype. A much larger clone lies a single base off, so this may be a read error. The genes are TRBV11-2 and TRBJ2-1; TRBD2 aligns across 9 bases. This CDR3 is built from 17 residues. In germline, CDR1 is SGHAT, CDR2 FQNNGV. V was pared by 2 bases and J by 7 bases, with 12 bases of the junction left unmatched. DNA of the CDR3: TGTGCCAGCAGCTTAAAGCAGCTAGCGGGATACGCGAATGAGCAGTTCTTC. This encodes CASSLKQLAGYANEQFF.

This clonotype was counted ten times or more. This chain connects TRBV7-2 to TRBJ2-7, with 9 bases lining up with TRBD2. Unmatched junction bases numbered 2, after V lost 4 bases and J lost 4 bases. The CDR3 runs to 13 residues. The V gene's germline CDR1 is SGHTA and CDR2 FQGNSA. The CDR3, as DNA: TGTGCCAGCAGCTGGGGACTAGCATACGAGCAGTACGTC. Protein product: CASSWGLAYEQYV.

V gene TRBV7-9 combines with J gene TRBJ2-3, with 10 positions matching TRBD2. Germline CDR1 and CDR2: SEHNR and FQNEAQ (reference sequence). V trimming: 0 bases; J trimming: 6 bases; junction bases outside the gene matches: 6. This CDR3 region has 16 residues. The CDR3 loop reads CASSLASTSGTDTQYF. The CDR3 region has the DNA TGTGCCAGCAGCTTAGCGTCAACTAGCGGGACTGATACGCAGTATTTT.

This clonotype was found many times. This chain connects TRBV4-1 to TRBJ1-2; D is ambiguous. Germline V lookup: CDR1 MGHRA, CDR2 YSYEKL. The CDR3 consists of 13 residues. V was trimmed by 0 bases and J by 6 bases, leaving 8 bases between them. CDR3 protein: CASSQEWVDGYTF. DNA for the CDR3: TGCGCCAGCAGCCAAGAGTGGGTGGATGGCTACACCTTC.

This clonotype was observed at least ten times. V usage is TRBV28 and J usage is TRBJ1-2; 8 nucleotides match TRBD1. Germline CDR1 reads MDHEN; CDR2 reads SYDVKM. This CDR3 is built from 15 residues. V lost 5 bases to trimming and J lost 1 base; unmatched junction nucleotides: 6. CDR3 loop: CASSPATGVNYGYTF. The CDR3 DNA sequence: TGTGCCAGCAGTCCCGCGACAGGGGTTAACTATGGCTACACCTTC.